The 12 T cell receptor beta chains below come from one sample, sequenced in a study of T cell responses to AZD1222 COVID-19 vaccine. Sequencing used immunoSEQ multiplex PCR; TCRdb keeps in-frame clones, though not all of them. The data show roughly 120,000 clones, 80% to 90% seen once. Sequenced here: peripheral blood, sampled on day 0 of AZD1222 vaccination. These receptor sequences come from an adult in good health.

Notes on this clone: Within the sample, other DNA sequences also encode this same CDR3. The chain carries TRBV19 and TRBJ1-5, with TRBD1 matching over 9 bases. J lost 0 bases, V lost 7 bases, and 4 bases had no gene match. This CDR3 region has 15 residues. CDR1 and CDR2 from the germline V gene are LNHDA and SQIVND (reference sequence). CDR3 loop: CASTQTGGSNQPQHF. The CDR3 nucleotides read TGTGCCAGTACCCAGACAGGGGGTAGCAATCAGCCCCAGCATTTT.

This sequence joins TRBV29-1 and TRBJ2-7, with D perhaps TRBD2 (6 bases). Germline values: CDR1 SQVTM, CDR2 ANQGSEA. This CDR3 has 10 amino acids. V lost 4 bases to trimming and J lost 5 bases, with 6 bases between them. This CDR3 is CSVGGDEQYF. The CDR3 nucleotides read TGCAGCGTTGGGGGGGACGAGCAGTACTTC.

V and J are TRBV7-8 and TRBJ2-7; TRBD1 agrees at 9 bases. CDR3 length: 15 amino acids. Germline CDR1 reads SGHVS; CDR2 reads FQNEAQ. J was trimmed by 7 bases and V by 2 bases; bases with no gene match: 9. The CDR3 protein is CASSLREGTGIEQYF. As DNA, the CDR3 is TGTGCCAGCAGCTTACGCGAGGGGACAGGGATTGAGCAGTACTTC.

This rearrangement joins TRBV10-3 to TRBJ2-3, with TRBD2 matching over 13 bases. CDR3 length: 14 amino acids. CDR1 ENHRY and CDR2 SYGVKD come from the germline V gene. Trimming removed 11 bases from V and 1 base from J; junction bases left unmatched: 3. CDR3 residues: CALGLAGGTDTQYF. The CDR3 DNA is TGTGCCCTTGGACTAGCGGGGGGCACAGATACGCAGTATTTT.

The rearrangement uses TRBV2 and TRBJ1-5, with D unresolved. V was trimmed by 3 bases and J by 2 bases, leaving 11 bases between them. Germline lookup yields CDR1 SNHLY and CDR2 FYNNEI. This CDR3 is built from 15 residues. CDR3 nucleotide sequence: TGTGCCAGCAGTGACCCCGGGTTTGGCAATCAGCCCCAGCATTTT. Translating gives CASSDPGFGNQPQHF.

The chain is built from TRBV21-1 and TRBJ2-7; the tabulated D call, TRBD2, remains unverified against the DNA. TRBV21-1 is noted as a pseudogene. The length of the CDR3 is 11 residues. The chain's CDR3 is CASSRVGGEYF. In DNA form, the CDR3 reads TGTGCCAGCAGCAGAGTCGGGGGGGAGTACTTC.

The chain recombines TRBV28 with TRBJ1-5; 10 bases agree with TRBD1. This CDR3 comprises 14 residues. The germline V gene encodes CDR1 MDHEN and CDR2 SYDVKM. The junction had 2 bases not matched to a gene; V was cut back by 3 bases and J by 6 bases. CDR3 sequence reads: CASSFGTGVQPQHF. In DNA form, the CDR3 reads TGTGCCAGCAGTTTTGGGACAGGGGTTCAGCCCCAGCATTTT.

The chain joins TRBV5-6 to TRBJ1-1; D gene uncertain. Trimming removed 4 bases at V and 3 bases at J, with 13 bases between. Germline lookup yields CDR1 SGHDT and CDR2 YYEEEE. CDR3 size: 14 residues. CDR3 amino acids: CASSVTALDTEAFF. The CDR3 coding sequence is TGTGCCAGCAGCGTTACAGCCTTGGACACTGAAGCTTTCTTT.

The V gene is TRBV5-5, the J gene TRBJ1-2; D not resolved. Deletions cut 4 bases from V and 4 bases from J, with 11 bases between. Germline V lookup: CDR1 SGHKS, CDR2 YYEKEE (reference sequence). The CDR3 covers 13 residues. The CDR3 reads CASSELVGYGYTF. Written as DNA, the CDR3 is TGTGCCAGCAGCGAGTTGGTAGGCTATGGCTACACCTTC. The full variable domain, its missing parts supplied by reference TRBV5-5 and TRBJ1-2, is DAGVTQSPTHLIKTRGQQVTLRCSPISGHKSVSWYQQVLGQGPQFIFQYYEKEERGRGNFPDRFSARQFPNYSSELNVNALLLGDSALYLCASSELVGYGYTFGSGTRLTVV.

The DNA for the CDR3 is TGTGCCTGGAGTGCTACGAGGACTAGCGGGAGAAACGGCAATGAGCAGTTCTTC. This gives the protein CAWSATRTSGRNGNEQFF. This chain joins TRBV30 and TRBJ2-1, with TRBD2 matching 13 bases. Germline V gene data show CDR1 as GTSNPN and CDR2 as SVGIG (reference sequence). Trimming removed 1 base from V and 6 bases from J; junction bases left unmatched: 12. The CDR3 is 18 residues long. Combining the CDR3 with reference TRBV30 and TRBJ2-1 gives the whole variable domain SQTIHQWPATLVQPVGSPLSLECTVEGTSNPNLYWYRQAAGRGLQLLFYSVGIGQISSEVPQNLSASRPQDRQFILSSKKLLLSDSGFYLCAWSATRTSGRNGNEQFFGPGTRLTVL.

This chain uses TRBV24-1 with TRBJ2-5; 8 nucleotides line up with TRBD1. CDR1 and CDR2 (germline): KGHDR, SFDVKD. This CDR3 is 15 amino acids long. V was clipped by 1 base and J by 3 bases; unmatched bases: 3. The CDR3: CATSDLQGVEETQYF. Here the CDR3 DNA reads TGTGCCACCAGTGATTTACAGGGGGTAGAAGAGACCCAGTACTTC.

The V and J genes are TRBV15 and TRBJ2-5; 11 bases match TRBD2. The CDR3 spans 15 residues. V trimming: 0 bases; J trimming: 7 bases; junction bases outside the gene matches: 4. The germline CDR1 and CDR2 sequences are LNHNV and YYDKDF (reference sequence). The CDR3 sequence is CATSRDSGGVVTQYF. CDR3 sequence (DNA): TGTGCCACCAGCAGAGATAGCGGGGGGGTTGTGACCCAGTACTTC. The full variable domain, rest sourced from reference TRBV15 and TRBJ2-5, is DAMVIQNPRYQVTQFGKPVTLSCSQTLNHNVMYWYQQKSSQAPKLLFHYYDKDFNNEADTPDNFQSRRPNTSFCFLDIRSPGLGDTAMYLCATSRDSGGVVTQYFGPGTRLLVL.